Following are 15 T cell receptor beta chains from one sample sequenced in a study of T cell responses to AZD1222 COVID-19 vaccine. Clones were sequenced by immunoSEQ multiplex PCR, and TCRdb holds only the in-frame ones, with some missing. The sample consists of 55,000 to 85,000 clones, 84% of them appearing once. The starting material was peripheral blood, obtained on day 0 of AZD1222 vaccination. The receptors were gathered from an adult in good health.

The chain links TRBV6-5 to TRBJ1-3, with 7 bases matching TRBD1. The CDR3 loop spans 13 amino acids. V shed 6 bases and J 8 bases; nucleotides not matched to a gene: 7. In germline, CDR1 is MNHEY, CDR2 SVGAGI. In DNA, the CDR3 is TGTGCCAGCAGGGACTACAGGGGAGACACCATATATTTT. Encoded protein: CASRDYRGDTIYF.

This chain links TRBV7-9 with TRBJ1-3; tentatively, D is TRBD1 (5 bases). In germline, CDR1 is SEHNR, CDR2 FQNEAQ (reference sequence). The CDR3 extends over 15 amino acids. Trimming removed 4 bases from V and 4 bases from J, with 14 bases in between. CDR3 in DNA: TGTGCCAGCAGCTCTGAAGGGGTATACGGAAACACCATATATTTT. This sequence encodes CASSSEGVYGNTIYF.

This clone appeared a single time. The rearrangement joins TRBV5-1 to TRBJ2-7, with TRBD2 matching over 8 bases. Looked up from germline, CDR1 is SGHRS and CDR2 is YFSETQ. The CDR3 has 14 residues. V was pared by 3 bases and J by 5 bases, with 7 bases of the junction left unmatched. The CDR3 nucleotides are TGCGCCAGCAGCTGGGGACTAGAGGTGAACGAGCAGTACTTC. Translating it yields CASSWGLEVNEQYF.

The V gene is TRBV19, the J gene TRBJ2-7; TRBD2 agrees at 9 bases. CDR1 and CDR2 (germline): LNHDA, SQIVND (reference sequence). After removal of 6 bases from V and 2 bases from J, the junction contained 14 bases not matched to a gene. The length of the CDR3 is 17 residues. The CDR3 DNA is TGTGCCAGTAGAATCGCGGGGGGGAAAACTTTTCCCTACGAGCAGTACTTC. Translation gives CASRIAGGKTFPYEQYF.

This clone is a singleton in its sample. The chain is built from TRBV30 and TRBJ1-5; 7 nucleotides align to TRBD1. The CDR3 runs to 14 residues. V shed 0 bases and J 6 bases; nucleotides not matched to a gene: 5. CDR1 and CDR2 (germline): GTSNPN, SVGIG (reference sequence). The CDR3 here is CAWSVTGAAQPQHF. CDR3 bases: TGTGCCTGGAGTGTAACAGGGGCGGCTCAGCCCCAGCATTTT.

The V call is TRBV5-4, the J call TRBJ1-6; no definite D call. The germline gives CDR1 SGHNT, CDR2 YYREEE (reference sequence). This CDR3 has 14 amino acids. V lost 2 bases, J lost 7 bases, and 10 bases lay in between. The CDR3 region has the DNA TGTGCCAGCAGCTTCGATAGTCGGAATTCACCCCTCCACTTT. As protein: CASSFDSRNSPLHF.

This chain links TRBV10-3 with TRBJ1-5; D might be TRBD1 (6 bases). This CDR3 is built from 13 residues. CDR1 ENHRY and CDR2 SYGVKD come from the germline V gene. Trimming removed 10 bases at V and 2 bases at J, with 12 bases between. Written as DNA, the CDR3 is TGTGCCACTTCGAGGGGGGGCAATCAGCCCCAGCATTTT. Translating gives CATSRGGNQPQHF.

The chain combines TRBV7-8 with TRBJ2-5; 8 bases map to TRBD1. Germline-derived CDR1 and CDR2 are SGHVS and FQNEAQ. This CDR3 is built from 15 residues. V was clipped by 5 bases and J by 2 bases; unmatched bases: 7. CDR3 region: CASSAGQGGQETQYF. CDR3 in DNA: TGTGCCAGCAGCGCCGGACAGGGCGGGCAAGAGACCCAGTACTTC. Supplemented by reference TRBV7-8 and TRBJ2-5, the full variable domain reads GAGVSQSPRYKVAKRGQDVALRCDPISGHVSLFWYQQALGQGPEFLTYFQNEAQLDKSGLPSDRFFAERPEGSVSTLKIQRTQQEDSAVYLCASSAGQGGQETQYFGPGTRLLVL.

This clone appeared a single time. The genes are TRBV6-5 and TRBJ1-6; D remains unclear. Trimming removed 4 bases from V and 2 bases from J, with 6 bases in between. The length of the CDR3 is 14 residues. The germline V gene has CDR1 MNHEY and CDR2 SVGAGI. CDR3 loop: CASSSVTYNSPLHF. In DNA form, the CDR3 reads TGTGCCAGCAGTTCGGTCACCTATAATTCACCCCTCCACTTT.

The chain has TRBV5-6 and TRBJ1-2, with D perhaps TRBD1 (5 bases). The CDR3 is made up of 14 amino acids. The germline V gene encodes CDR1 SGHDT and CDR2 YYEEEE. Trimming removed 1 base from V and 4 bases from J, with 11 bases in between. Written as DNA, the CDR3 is TGTGCCAGCAGCTTGAACGGGGGAATCTATGGCTACACCTTC. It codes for CASSLNGGIYGYTF. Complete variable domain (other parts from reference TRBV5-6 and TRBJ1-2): DAGVTQSPTHLIKTRGQQVTLRCSPKSGHDTVSWYQQALGQGPQFIFQYYEEEERQRGNFPDRFSGHQFPNYSSELNVNALLLGDSALYLCASSLNGGIYGYTFGSGTRLTVV.

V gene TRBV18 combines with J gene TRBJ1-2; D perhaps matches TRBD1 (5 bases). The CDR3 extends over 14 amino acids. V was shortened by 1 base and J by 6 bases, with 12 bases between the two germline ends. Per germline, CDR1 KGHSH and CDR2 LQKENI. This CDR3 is CASSPRDSSDGYTF. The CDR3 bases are TGTGCCAGCTCACCACGAGACAGCTCTGATGGCTACACCTTC.

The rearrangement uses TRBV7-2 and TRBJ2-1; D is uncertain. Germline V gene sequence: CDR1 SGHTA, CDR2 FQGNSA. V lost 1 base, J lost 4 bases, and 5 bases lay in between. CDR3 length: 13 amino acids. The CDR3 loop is CASSLEYYNEQFF. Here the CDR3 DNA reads TGTGCCAGCAGCTTAGAATATTACAATGAGCAGTTCTTC.

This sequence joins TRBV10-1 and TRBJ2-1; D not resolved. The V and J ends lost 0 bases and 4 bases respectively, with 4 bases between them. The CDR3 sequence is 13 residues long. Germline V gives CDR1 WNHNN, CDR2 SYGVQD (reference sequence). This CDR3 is CASSESGYNEQFF. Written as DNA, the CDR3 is TGCGCCAGCAGTGAGTCAGGGTACAATGAGCAGTTCTTC.

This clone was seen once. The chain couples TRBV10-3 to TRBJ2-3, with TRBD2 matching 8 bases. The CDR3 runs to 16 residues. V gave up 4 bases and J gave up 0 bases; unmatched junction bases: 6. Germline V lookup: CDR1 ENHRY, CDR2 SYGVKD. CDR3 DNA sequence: TGTGCCATCAGTGGAAAGGGGACTAGTAGCACAGATACGCAGTATTTT. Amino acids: CAISGKGTSSTDTQYF.

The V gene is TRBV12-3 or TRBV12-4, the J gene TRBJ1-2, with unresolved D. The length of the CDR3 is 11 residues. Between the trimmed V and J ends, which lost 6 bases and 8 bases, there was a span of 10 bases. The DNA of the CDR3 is TGTGCCAGCAGGGAACGTGGGGGCTACACCTTC. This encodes CASRERGGYTF.